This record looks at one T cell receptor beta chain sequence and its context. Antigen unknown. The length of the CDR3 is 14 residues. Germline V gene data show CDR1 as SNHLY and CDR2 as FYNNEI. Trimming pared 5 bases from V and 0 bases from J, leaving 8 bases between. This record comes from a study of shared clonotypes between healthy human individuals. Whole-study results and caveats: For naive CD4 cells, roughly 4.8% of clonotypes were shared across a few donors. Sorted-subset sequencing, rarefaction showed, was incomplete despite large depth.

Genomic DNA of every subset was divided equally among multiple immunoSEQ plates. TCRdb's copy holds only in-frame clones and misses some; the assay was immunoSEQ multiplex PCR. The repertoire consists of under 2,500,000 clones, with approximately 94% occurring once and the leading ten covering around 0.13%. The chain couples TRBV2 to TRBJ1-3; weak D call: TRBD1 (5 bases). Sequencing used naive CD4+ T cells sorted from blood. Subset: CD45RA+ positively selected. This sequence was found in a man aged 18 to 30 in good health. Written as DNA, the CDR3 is TGTGCCAGCAGTCGGGACCGCTCTGGAAACACCATATATTTT. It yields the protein CASSRDRSGNTIYF.